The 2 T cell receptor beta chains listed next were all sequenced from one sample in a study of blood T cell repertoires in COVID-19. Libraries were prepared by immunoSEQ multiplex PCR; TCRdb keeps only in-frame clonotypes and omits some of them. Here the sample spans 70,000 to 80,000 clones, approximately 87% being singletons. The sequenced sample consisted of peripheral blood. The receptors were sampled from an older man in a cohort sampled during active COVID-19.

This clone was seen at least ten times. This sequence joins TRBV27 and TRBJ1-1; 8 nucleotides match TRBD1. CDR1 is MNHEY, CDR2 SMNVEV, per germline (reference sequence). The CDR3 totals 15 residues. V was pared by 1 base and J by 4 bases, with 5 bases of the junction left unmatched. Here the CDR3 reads CASSLFQGAVTEAFF. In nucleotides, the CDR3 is TGTGCCAGCAGTTTATTTCAGGGGGCGGTCACTGAAGCTTTCTTT.

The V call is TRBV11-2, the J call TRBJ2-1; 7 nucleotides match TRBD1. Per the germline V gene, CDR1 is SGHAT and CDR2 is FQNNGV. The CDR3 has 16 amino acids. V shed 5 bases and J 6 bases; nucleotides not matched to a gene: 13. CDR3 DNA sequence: TGTGCCAGCAGCCCGACTAACAGGGGCTGGGCCAATGAGCAGTTCTTC. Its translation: CASSPTNRGWANEQFF.